What follows are 21 T cell receptor beta chains derived from one specimen sequenced in a study of beta chain features in type 1 diabetes. Their target antigens are unknown. Every bit of the isolated RNA underwent reverse transcription, so sequencing read expressed TCRB transcripts. Only in-frame clones appear in the TCRdb table, and some are missing; sequencing was by immunoSEQ multiplex PCR. Found here are 150,000 to 190,000 clones, about a tenth of them singletons; the top ten hold around 0.5%. Overall study findings and caveats: Among patients with Type 1 diabetes, TCRB CDR3s were moderately but significantly shorter in every one of the four CD4+ subsets.

Sequenced: central memory CD4+ T cells from blood. The receptors shown here come from a man in his thirties or forties with type 1 diabetes.

The V call is TRBV5-1, the J call TRBJ1-2; the D gene is possibly TRBD1 (6 bases). The CDR3 has 17 amino acids. Germline CDR1 and CDR2: SGHRS and YFSETQ. Trimming stripped 2 bases from V and 5 bases from J, with 22 bases between. Here the CDR3 DNA reads TGCGCCAGCAGCTTTGATTTGGGAGCAGGGGACGTTTATGGCTACACCTTC. This encodes CASSFDLGAGDVYGYTF.

The chain combines TRBV9 with TRBJ2-1; 10 bases fit TRBD2. Germline CDR1 reads SGDLS; CDR2 reads YYNGEE. After removal of 2 bases from V and 7 bases from J, the junction contained 9 bases not matched to a gene. The CDR3 sequence is 16 residues long. The DNA of the CDR3 is TGTGCCAGCAGCGTCTCAGGACTAGCGGCAGTTAATGAGCAGTTCTTC. Its translation: CASSVSGLAAVNEQFF.

This clone has a handful of counts. The CDR3 nucleotides are TGTGCCAGCACCGGGAACCAAGAGACCCAGTACTTC. It translates to CASTGNQETQYF. The chain carries TRBV6-6 and TRBJ2-5, with a weak D call TRBD2 (5 bases). The germline V gene encodes CDR1 MNHNY and CDR2 SVGAGI (reference sequence). The CDR3 extends over 12 amino acids. Between the trimmed V and J ends, which lost 7 bases and 0 bases, there was a span of 6 bases.

This clone has just a few counts. The chain is built from TRBV7-9 and TRBJ2-1; 12 bases align to TRBD2. Germline lookup yields CDR1 SEHNR and CDR2 FQNEAQ (reference sequence). This CDR3 spans 14 amino acids. Losses at the gene ends were 5 bases for V and 8 bases for J; bases not matched to a gene: 4. The chain's CDR3 is CASSHGTSGYEQFF. The CDR3 DNA follows: TGTGCCAGCAGCCACGGGACTAGCGGGTATGAGCAGTTCTTC.

This clone came up a few times. The J gene is TRBJ2-1, the V gene TRBV18, with 10 bases identical to TRBD2. Germline assignment: CDR1 KGHSH and CDR2 LQKENI. V lost 1 base, J lost 6 bases, and 3 bases stayed unmatched. The CDR3 contains 15 residues. The CDR3 bases are TGTGCCAGCTCACCACTTAGCGGGAGGTCCAATGAGCAGTTCTTC. This translates into CASSPLSGRSNEQFF. The entire variable domain, with the rest obtained from reference TRBV18 and TRBJ2-1, is as follows: NAGVMQNPRHLVRRRGQEARLRCSPMKGHSHVYWYRQLPEEGLKFMVYLQKENIIDESGMPKERFSAEFPKEGPSILRIQQVVRGDSAAYFCASSPLSGRSNEQFFGPGTRLTVL.

The chain combines TRBV30 with TRBJ2-1; D remains ambiguous. V was pared by 2 bases and J by 3 bases, with 5 bases between. The CDR3 loop spans 12 amino acids. Germline V gene data show CDR1 as GTSNPN and CDR2 as SVGIG (reference sequence). CDR3 nucleotides: TGTGCCTGGAGTCCTAGCTACAATGAGCAGTTCTTC. This sequence encodes CAWSPSYNEQFF.

The chain carries TRBV10-3 and TRBJ2-1; 12 bases align to TRBD1. The CDR3 runs to 18 residues. Germline V lookup: CDR1 ENHRY, CDR2 SYGVKD. The trim removed 0 bases at V and 6 bases at J, leaving 9 bases unmatched. The CDR3 is CAISESGTGGIRTNEQFF. DNA for the CDR3: TGTGCCATCAGTGAGTCGGGGACAGGGGGCATTCGAACCAATGAGCAGTTCTTC.

This clone was counted between two and nine times. J is TRBJ1-5 and V is TRBV21-1. TRBV21-1 is a pseudogene locus. The CDR3 is 16 residues long. The CDR3 DNA follows: TGTGCCAGCAGGTCGGGGTCGGGAGATAGCAATCAGCCCCAGCATTTT. Translating gives CASRSGSGDSNQPQHF.

The chain uses TRBV19 and TRBJ1-4; 7 nucleotides match TRBD1. CDR3 length: 15 amino acids. CDR1 is LNHDA and CDR2 is SQIVND in the germline V gene (reference sequence). The J segment lost 8 bases and the V segment lost 1 base, leaving 7 bases of the junction unmatched. The CDR3: CASSIGRQGSEKLFF. For the CDR3, the DNA is TGTGCCAGTAGTATAGGTCGACAGGGATCGGAAAAACTGTTTTTT.

A few counts support this clone. V gene TRBV5-6 combines with J gene TRBJ2-2, with 11 bases matching TRBD2. Trimming at V came to 3 bases and at J to 4 bases, leaving 8 bases not matched to a gene. Germline V gene data show CDR1 as SGHDT and CDR2 as YYEEEE. This CDR3 is built from 17 residues. CDR3 region: CASSWPPGTSGTGELFF. The CDR3 coding sequence is TGTGCCAGCAGCTGGCCCCCCGGGACTAGCGGCACCGGGGAGCTGTTTTTT.

This clone was seen only a few times. This chain uses TRBV29-1 with TRBJ2-3; possibly TRBD2 for D (5 bases). CDR1 is SQVTM and CDR2 is ANQGSEA in the germline V gene. Trimming took 7 bases from V and 2 from J, leaving 13 bases between them. CDR3 length equals 13 residues. The CDR3 DNA reads TGCAGCGCGAGGGCCGCCCCCACAGATACGCAGTATTTT. This sequence encodes CSARAAPTDTQYF.

This sequence joins TRBV7-8 and TRBJ2-1; 12 bases fit TRBD2. The length of the CDR3 is 14 residues. In germline, CDR1 is SGHVS, CDR2 FQNEAQ. V was clipped by 5 bases and J by 12 bases; unmatched bases: 8. The CDR3 loop reads CASSPRTSGNLQFF. The CDR3 coding sequence is TGTGCCAGCAGCCCTAGGACTAGCGGGAATCTGCAGTTCTTC.

This clone has more than one count but fewer than ten. V usage is TRBV30 and J usage is TRBJ2-3; 9 bases match TRBD2. J lost 4 bases, V lost 1 base, and 3 bases had no gene match. The germline gives CDR1 GTSNPN, CDR2 SVGIG (reference sequence). The CDR3 has 14 amino acids. CDR3 protein: CAWSGAGGADTQYF. CDR3 sequence (DNA): TGTGCCTGGAGTGGGGCGGGAGGGGCAGATACGCAGTATTTT.

This clone was counted at least ten times. The gene calls are TRBV14 and TRBJ1-1, with TRBD1 matching 7 bases. V trimming: 3 bases; J trimming: 3 bases; junction bases outside the gene matches: 4. CDR1 is SGHDN and CDR2 is FVKESK in the germline V gene. The CDR3 contains 14 residues. CDR3 DNA sequence: TGTGCCAGCAGCCATGGGACAGCCTACACTGAAGCTTTCTTT. It yields the protein CASSHGTAYTEAFF.

The rearrangement uses TRBV19 and TRBJ1-1, with 7 bases identical to TRBD1. Germline V gives CDR1 LNHDA, CDR2 SQIVND (reference sequence). Germline trimming cut 7 bases from V and 5 bases from J; bases unmatched to any gene: 7. CDR3 size: 13 residues. CDR3 sequence: CASTRDSRTEAFF. In DNA form, the CDR3 reads TGTGCCAGTACCCGGGACAGTAGGACTGAAGCTTTCTTT.

This clone appeared a few times. The chain recombines TRBV11-1 with TRBJ2-5; 12 nucleotides line up with TRBD2. Unmatched junction bases numbered 8, after V lost 5 bases and J lost 4 bases. The CDR3 has 16 amino acids. Germline CDR1 reads SGHAT; CDR2 reads FQDESV (reference sequence). CDR3 sequence: CASSLGLAGTSETQYF. The CDR3 bases are TGTGCCAGCAGCCTTGGACTAGCGGGAACCTCAGAGACCCAGTACTTC.

V usage is TRBV7-2 and J usage is TRBJ2-5; no firm D call. There are 12 residues in the CDR3. Trimming cost V 5 bases and J 5 bases, with 9 bases left between them. Germline CDR1 SGHTA, CDR2 FQGNSA. In DNA, the CDR3 is TGTGCCAGCAGCCTACTCTTCGAGACCCAGTACTTC. It is translated as CASSLLFETQYF.

In this sample, this clone turned up a few times. The J gene is TRBJ2-7, the V gene TRBV5-1; D possibly corresponds to TRBD2 (5 bases). Deletions cut 3 bases from V and 5 bases from J, with 18 bases between. The CDR3 loop spans 15 amino acids. Germline CDR1 reads SGHRS; CDR2 reads YFSETQ. The CDR3 DNA is TGCGCCAGCAGCTGGACCGGGCCACTGGAGGACGAGCAGTACTTC. As protein: CASSWTGPLEDEQYF.

This clone was seen only a few times. The CDR3 loop is CASSPVPREPQETQYF. The CDR3 DNA follows: TGTGCCAGCAGCCCGGTCCCGAGGGAACCCCAAGAGACCCAGTACTTC. The rearrangement joins TRBV5-4 to TRBJ2-5; D may be TRBD2 (5 bases). This CDR3 spans 16 amino acids. The germline V gene has CDR1 SGHNT and CDR2 YYREEE (reference sequence). With 4 bases removed from V and 1 base from J, the gap between germline ends came to 17 bases.

The CDR3: CASSVVTGMNTEAFF. The CDR3 DNA follows: TGTGCCAGCAGCGTAGTTACAGGGATGAACACTGAAGCTTTCTTT. The V gene is TRBV9, the J gene TRBJ1-1; a weak D match, TRBD1 (6 bases). V was trimmed by 0 bases and J by 0 bases, leaving 9 bases between them. The CDR3 is 15 amino acids. CDR1 is SGDLS and CDR2 is YYNGEE in the germline V gene.

This clone was detected a few times. The chain combines TRBV5-1 with TRBJ2-5, with D perhaps matching TRBD1 (6 bases). This CDR3 is built from 14 residues. CDR1 is SGHRS and CDR2 is YFSETQ in the germline V gene. Trimming removed 4 bases at V and 5 bases at J, with 15 bases between. CDR3 sequence reads: CASSPDSAAETQYF. As DNA, the CDR3 is TGCGCCAGCAGCCCGGACAGCGCCGCGGAGACCCAGTACTTC.